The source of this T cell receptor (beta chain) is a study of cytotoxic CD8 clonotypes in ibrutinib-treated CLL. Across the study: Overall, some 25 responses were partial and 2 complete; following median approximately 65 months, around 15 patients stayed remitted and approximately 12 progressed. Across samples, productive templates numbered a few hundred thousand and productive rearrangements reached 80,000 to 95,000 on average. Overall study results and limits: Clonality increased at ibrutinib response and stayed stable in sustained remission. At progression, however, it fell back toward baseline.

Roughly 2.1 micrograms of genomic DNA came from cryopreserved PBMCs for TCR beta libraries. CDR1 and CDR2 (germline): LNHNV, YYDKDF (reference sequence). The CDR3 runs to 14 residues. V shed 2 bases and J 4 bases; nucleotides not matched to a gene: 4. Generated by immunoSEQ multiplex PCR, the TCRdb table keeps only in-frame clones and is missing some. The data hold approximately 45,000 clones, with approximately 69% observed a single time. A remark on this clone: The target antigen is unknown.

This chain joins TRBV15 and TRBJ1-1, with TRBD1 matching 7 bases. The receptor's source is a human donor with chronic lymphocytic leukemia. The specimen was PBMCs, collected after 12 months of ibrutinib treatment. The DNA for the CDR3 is TGTGCCACCAGCAGATCTACAGGGGTCACTGAAGCTTTCTTT. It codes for CATSRSTGVTEAFF.